This TCR beta chain was found in a study of cytomegalovirus exposure and HLA in healthy donors. Findings and caveats of the study: Within the data, a cluster of highly shared sequence variants was likely a sequencing artifact. Reportedly, fewer N-insertions than the approximately 700-donor mean appeared in an Asian-associated ancestry cluster in a later analysis.

This clone has a handful of counts. What it binds is not known. V lost 7 bases and J lost 5, with 14 bases in between. In germline, CDR1 is KGHSH, CDR2 LQKENI. CDR3 length: 13 residues. The study ran its PCR with 60 Vbeta and 13 Jbeta primers. Assay: immunoSEQ multiplex PCR; the TCRdb copy retains only in-frame clones and omits some. This repertoire shows around 120,000 clones, roughly 69% found once; its top ten account for roughly 8.2%. This TCR was sampled from a woman in her forties in good health and CMV-seropositive. The chain joins TRBV18 to TRBJ1-1; D not certain. Sequenced sample: PBMCs. The CDR3 DNA sequence: TGTGCCAGCTTCGTCGAGAGGGAAACTGAAGCTTTCTTT. Protein: CASFVERETEAFF.